What follows is one T cell receptor (beta chain) and its context. As yet, its antigen is unknown. The data stem from a study of T cell responses to AZD1222 COVID-19 vaccine. The study's findings and limits: Spike regions recognized by vaccine-associated CD4 TCRs spanned the protein, led by 160-218 and 743-854. Spike-specific TCR repertoires showed rising breadth and depth after two AZD1222 doses. The peak T cell response came first, and repertoires were sampled only after it.

Clones were sequenced by immunoSEQ multiplex PCR, and TCRdb holds only the in-frame ones, with some missing. The table shows around 150,000 clones, with 90% to 95% occurring only once. Looked up from germline, CDR1 is MNHEY and CDR2 is SVGAGI. V shed 8 bases and J shed 7 bases, with 12 bases lying between them. The CDR3 is 11 amino acids. The source is an adult who received the AZD1222 COVID-19 vaccine. The chain carries TRBV6-5 and TRBJ2-7, with TRBD2 as a possible D gene (5 bases). This sample comprised peripheral blood, obtained 28 days after the second AZD1222 dose. The CDR3 DNA reads as TGTGCCAGCTGGAACCGGGGAGAGCAGTACTTC. Amino acids: CASWNRGEQYF.